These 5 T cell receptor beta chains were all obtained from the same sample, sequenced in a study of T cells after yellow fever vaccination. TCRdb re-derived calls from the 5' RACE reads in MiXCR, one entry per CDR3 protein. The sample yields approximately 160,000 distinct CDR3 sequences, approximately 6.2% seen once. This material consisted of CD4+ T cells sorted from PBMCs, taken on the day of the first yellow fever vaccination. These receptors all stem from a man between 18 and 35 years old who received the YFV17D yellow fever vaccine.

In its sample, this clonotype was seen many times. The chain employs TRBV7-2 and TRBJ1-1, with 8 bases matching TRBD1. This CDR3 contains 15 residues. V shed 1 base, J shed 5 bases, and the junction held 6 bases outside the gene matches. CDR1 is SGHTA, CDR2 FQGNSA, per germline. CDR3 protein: CASSLVPGGETEAFF. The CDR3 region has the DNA TGTGCCAGCAGCTTAGTACCAGGGGGCGAGACTGAAGCTTTCTTT.

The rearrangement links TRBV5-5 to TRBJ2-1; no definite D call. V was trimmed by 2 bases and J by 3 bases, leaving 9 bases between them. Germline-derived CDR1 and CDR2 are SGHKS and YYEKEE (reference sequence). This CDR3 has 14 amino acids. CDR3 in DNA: TGTGCCAGCAGCTTCGGTCCAGGCTACAATGAGCAGTTCTTC. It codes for CASSFGPGYNEQFF.

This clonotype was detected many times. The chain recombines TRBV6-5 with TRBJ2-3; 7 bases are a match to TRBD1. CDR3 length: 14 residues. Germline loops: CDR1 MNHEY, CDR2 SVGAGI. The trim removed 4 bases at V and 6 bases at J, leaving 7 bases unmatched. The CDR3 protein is CASSLQGQGDTQYF. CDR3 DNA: TGTGCCAGCAGTTTACAGGGGCAAGGTGATACGCAGTATTTT.

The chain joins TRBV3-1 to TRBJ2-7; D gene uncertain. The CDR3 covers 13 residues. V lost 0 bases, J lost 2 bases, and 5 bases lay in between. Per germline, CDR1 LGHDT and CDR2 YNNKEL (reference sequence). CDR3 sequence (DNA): TGTGCCAGCAGCCAAGACAGACCCTACGAGCAGTACTTC. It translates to CASSQDRPYEQYF.

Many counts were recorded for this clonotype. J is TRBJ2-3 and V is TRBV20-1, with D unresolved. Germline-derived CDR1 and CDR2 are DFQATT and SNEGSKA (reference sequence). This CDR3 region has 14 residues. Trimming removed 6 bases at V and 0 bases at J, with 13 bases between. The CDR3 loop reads CSAKPGPSTDTQYF. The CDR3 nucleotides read TGCAGTGCCAAACCGGGTCCTAGCACAGATACGCAGTATTTT.